The 30 T cell receptor beta chains presented below share a single source sample, sequenced in a study of blood T cell repertoires in COVID-19. Method: immunoSEQ multiplex PCR; TCRdb's copy keeps in-frame clones and lacks some. This table has about 30,000 clones, under 95% appearing once. The sample taken for sequencing was peripheral blood. The receptors were sampled from a man in his 70s with active or convalescent COVID-19.

CDR3 protein: CAWSPTGVTQYF. CDR3 DNA sequence: TGTGCCTGGAGTCCCACGGGGGTGACGCAGTATTTT. The genes are TRBV30 and TRBJ2-3, with D maybe TRBD2 (6 bases). CDR3 length equals 12 residues. CDR1 is GTSNPN and CDR2 is SVGIG in the germline V gene (reference sequence). V lost 2 bases and J 9 bases, leaving 12 bases between the germline ends.

The CDR3 coding sequence is TGTGCCACCCAGGGACTAGCGGGATGGGGTGAGCAGTTCTTC. Amino acid sequence: CATQGLAGWGEQFF. V gene TRBV11-2 combines with J gene TRBJ2-1, with TRBD2 matching 13 bases. From germline, CDR1 is SGHAT and CDR2 FQNNGV. The ends lost 10 bases at V and 9 bases at J; junction bases unmatched: 9. The CDR3 is 14 residues long. Looking up the rest from reference TRBV11-2 and TRBJ2-1 gives the full variable domain: EAGVAQSPRYKIIEKRQSVAFWCNPISGHATLYWYQQILGQGPKLLIQFQNNGVVDDSQLPKDRFSAERLKGVDSTLKIQPAKLEDSAVYLCATQGLAGWGEQFFGPGTRLTVL.

The chain employs TRBV27 and TRBJ1-1, with D possibly TRBD1 on 6 matching bases. V was trimmed by 0 bases and J by 1 base, leaving 9 bases between them. The CDR3 spans 15 residues. Germline assignment: CDR1 MNHEY and CDR2 SMNVEV (reference sequence). The CDR3 bases are TGTGCCAGCAGTTTATCGCAGGGGAGGAACACTGAAGCTTTCTTT. It specifies CASSLSQGRNTEAFF.

This clone has a handful of counts. This chain links TRBV19 with TRBJ1-2, with D possibly TRBD1 on 6 matching bases. Trimming cost V 6 bases and J 4 bases, with 12 bases left between them. CDR1 is LNHDA and CDR2 is SQIVND in the germline V gene (reference sequence). CDR3 length equals 13 residues. CDR3 coding DNA: TGTGCCAGTAGCCTGGACAGCCTCTATGGCTACACCTTC. Its translation: CASSLDSLYGYTF.

The chain uses TRBV5-1 and TRBJ1-4; perhaps TRBD1 as D (6 bases). The V and J ends lost 3 bases and 6 bases respectively, with 15 bases between them. The CDR3 has 15 residues. Germline V gene data show CDR1 as SGHRS and CDR2 as YFSETQ. The CDR3 bases are TGCGCCAGCAGCTGGGGGGGCGGAACCGATGAAAAACTGTTTTTT. Translating gives CASSWGGGTDEKLFF.

In DNA, the CDR3 is TGCGCCAGCAGCGAAGCAGGGAACACCGGGGAGCTGTTTTTT. This translates into CASSEAGNTGELFF. This chain connects TRBV5-1 to TRBJ2-2; D remains ambiguous. The CDR3 covers 14 residues. Trimming shortened V by 4 bases and J by 1 base, and 8 bases separated the two germline ends. CDR1 and CDR2 (germline): SGHRS, YFSETQ.

The sample holds a few counts of this clone. The chain employs TRBV29-1 and TRBJ2-3; perhaps TRBD2 as D (7 bases). CDR1 SQVTM and CDR2 ANQGSEA come from the germline V gene. Deletions cut 7 bases from V and 8 bases from J, with 22 bases between. The CDR3 loop spans 14 amino acids. CDR3 sequence reads: CSEAGPGGGGTQYF. The CDR3 DNA reads TGCAGCGAAGCGGGACCTGGAGGGGGTGGTACGCAGTATTTT.

This chain joins TRBV30 and TRBJ2-3, with D perhaps matching TRBD1 (5 bases). V lost 0 bases and J lost 6, with 10 bases in between. This CDR3 has 13 residues. The germline V gene encodes CDR1 GTSNPN and CDR2 SVGIG (reference sequence). The CDR3 DNA is TGTGCCTGGAGTGTAGGGGTCTCGGATACGCAGTATTTT. Protein product: CAWSVGVSDTQYF.

The chain employs TRBV2 and TRBJ1-4; 8 positions agree with TRBD1. This CDR3 has 14 amino acids. Germline assignment: CDR1 SNHLY and CDR2 FYNNEI. Losses at the gene ends were 5 bases for V and 7 bases for J; bases not matched to a gene: 6. CDR3 region: CASSRQGKGEKLFF. Here the CDR3 DNA reads TGTGCCAGCAGTCGACAGGGGAAAGGTGAAAAACTGTTTTTT.

V and J are TRBV11-1 and TRBJ1-1; D might be TRBD1 (5 bases). V lost 5 bases to trimming and J lost 5 bases, with 18 bases between them. CDR3 length: 15 amino acids. Germline V lookup: CDR1 SGHAT, CDR2 FQDESV (reference sequence). In nucleotides, the CDR3 is TGTGCCAGCAGCCCCCAAACGGGGGGTTTGACTGAAGCTTTCTTT. This translates into CASSPQTGGLTEAFF.

The rearrangement links TRBV2 to TRBJ2-2; D not certain. The CDR3 contains 14 residues. CDR1 is SNHLY and CDR2 is FYNNEI in the germline V gene. Trimming removed 6 bases at V and 4 bases at J, with 12 bases between. The CDR3 coding sequence is TGTGCCAGCAGAGTCGAGTCTAGCACCGGGGAGCTGTTTTTT. Translation: CASRVESSTGELFF.

The rearrangement joins TRBV28 to TRBJ2-1; D perhaps matches TRBD2 (6 bases). V lost 10 bases to trimming and J lost 8 bases, with 18 bases between them. CDR1 and CDR2 from the germline V gene are MDHEN and SYDVKM. The CDR3 totals 13 residues. The CDR3 DNA reads TGTGCCACCTCCGAGGGGACTTTGGATGAGCAGTTCTTC. This codes for CATSEGTLDEQFF.

The chain carries TRBV5-1 and TRBJ2-3; 7 positions match TRBD1. The ends lost 0 bases at V and 0 bases at J; junction bases unmatched: 7. The germline CDR1 and CDR2 sequences are SGHRS and YFSETQ. The CDR3 loop spans 17 amino acids. CDR3 bases: TGCGCCAGCAGCTTGGGCGCGTCGACAGGGAGCACAGATACGCAGTATTTT. Protein sequence: CASSLGASTGSTDTQYF. Full variable domain (rest looked up from reference TRBV5-1 and TRBJ2-3): KAGVTQTPRYLIKTRGQQVTLSCSPISGHRSVSWYQQTPGQGLQFLFEYFSETQRNKGNFPGRFSGRQFSNSRSEMNVSTLELGDSALYLCASSLGASTGSTDTQYFGPGTRLTVL.

The gene calls are TRBV7-9 and TRBJ1-2, with TRBD1 as a possible D gene (6 bases). Looked up from germline, CDR1 is SEHNR and CDR2 is FQNEAQ (reference sequence). The CDR3 contains 12 residues. V lost 3 bases to trimming and J lost 4 bases, with 6 bases between them. For the CDR3, the DNA is TGTGCCAGCAGCTTGACAGGCTATGGCTACACCTTC. Residues: CASSLTGYGYTF.

Only one count was recorded for this clone. The chain couples TRBV6-5 to TRBJ2-3, with 7 nucleotides matching TRBD1. This CDR3 contains 15 residues. Germline V gene data show CDR1 as MNHEY and CDR2 as SVGAGI. V lost 0 bases and J lost 6; bases outside the gene matches: 6. The CDR3 reads CASSYSRQGSDTQYF. In DNA form, the CDR3 reads TGTGCCAGCAGTTACTCCAGACAGGGAAGTGATACGCAGTATTTT.

The V gene is TRBV14, the J gene TRBJ1-6; TRBD1 matches 7 bases. V trimming: 3 bases; J trimming: 7 bases; junction bases outside the gene matches: 9. Germline V gene data show CDR1 as SGHDN and CDR2 as FVKESK. The CDR3 consists of 16 residues. CDR3 loop: CASSQDGTVVNSPLHF. DNA of the CDR3: TGTGCCAGCAGCCAGGACGGGACAGTAGTAAATTCACCCCTCCACTTT. Drawing the rest from reference TRBV14 and TRBJ1-6, the complete variable domain is EAGVTQFPSHSVIEKGQTVTLRCDPISGHDNLYWYRRVMGKEIKFLLHFVKESKQDESGMPNNRFLAERTGGTYSTLKVQPAELEDSGVYFCASSQDGTVVNSPLHFGNGTRLTVT.

J is TRBJ1-1 and V is TRBV25-1, with TRBD1 matching over 9 bases. V was pared by 3 bases and J by 6 bases, with 11 bases of the junction left unmatched. This CDR3 comprises 16 residues. Germline values: CDR1 MGHDK, CDR2 SYGVNS. CDR3 DNA: TGTGCCAGCAGTGACATAGGGACAGGGTATTGGTCTGAAGCTTTCTTT. Translating gives CASSDIGTGYWSEAFF.

The chain carries TRBV18 and TRBJ2-7, with D tentatively TRBD1 (5 bases). The CDR3 loop spans 15 amino acids. V was shortened by 3 bases and J by 0 bases, with 12 bases between the two germline ends. In germline, CDR1 is KGHSH, CDR2 LQKENI. CDR3 sequence reads: CASSPEQDNSYEQYV. CDR3 DNA sequence: TGTGCCAGCTCACCGGAACAGGATAACTCCTACGAGCAGTACGTC.

J is TRBJ1-3 and V is TRBV5-1; 9 nucleotides agree with TRBD1. Looked up from germline, CDR1 is SGHRS and CDR2 is YFSETQ. The V segment lost 0 bases and the J segment 0 bases; nucleotides outside the gene matches: 7. The CDR3 is 18 amino acids. DNA of the CDR3: TGCGCCAGCAGCTTGGGTGGGACAGGGCTAAGCTCTGGAAACACCATATATTTT. Translated, it gives CASSLGGTGLSSGNTIYF.

The sample holds a few counts of this clone. This sequence joins TRBV6-6 and TRBJ2-3, with a weak D call TRBD2 (6 bases). This CDR3 is built from 12 residues. V lost 7 bases and J 4 bases, leaving 9 bases between the germline ends. CDR1 and CDR2 (germline): MNHNY, SVGAGI (reference sequence). The CDR3 coding sequence is TGTGCCAGCAAGGAGGGATCAGATACGCAGTATTTT. As protein: CASKEGSDTQYF.

This clone was seen only a few times. The rearrangement uses TRBV30 and TRBJ2-1; 12 nucleotides match TRBD2. V was clipped by 8 bases and J by 6 bases; unmatched bases: 11. The CDR3 loop spans 15 amino acids. CDR1 and CDR2 (germline): GTSNPN, SVGIG (reference sequence). The CDR3 here is CAHSSGGALSNEQFF. Written as DNA, the CDR3 is TGTGCCCACTCTAGCGGGGGGGCTCTAAGCAATGAGCAGTTCTTC.

Written as DNA, the CDR3 is TGCAGCGTAGAGCGGGGGGCGGGTGAAAAACTGTTTTTT. Amino acids: CSVERGAGEKLFF. V is TRBV29-1 and J is TRBJ1-4; D might be TRBD1 (6 bases). V was clipped by 6 bases and J by 7 bases, with 15 bases between them. Germline V gene sequence: CDR1 SQVTM, CDR2 ANQGSEA. The CDR3 is made up of 13 amino acids.

This rearrangement joins TRBV7-9 to TRBJ1-2, with D possibly matching TRBD1 (5 bases). The germline V and J ends were trimmed by 6 bases and 6 bases, with 14 bases remaining between them. Looked up from germline, CDR1 is SEHNR and CDR2 is FQNEAQ (reference sequence). This CDR3 has 13 amino acids. Here the CDR3 DNA reads TGTGCCAGCAGTCCGGCAGGGTTCCATGGCTACACCTTC. Its translation: CASSPAGFHGYTF.

J is TRBJ1-2 and V is TRBV5-4; 7 nucleotides agree with TRBD1. Unmatched junction bases numbered 1, after V lost 1 base and J lost 4 bases. The CDR3 loop spans 13 amino acids. CDR1 SGHNT and CDR2 YYREEE come from the germline V gene (reference sequence). The CDR3 is CASSLQGGYGYTF. CDR3 in DNA: TGTGCCAGCAGCTTGCAGGGGGGCTATGGCTACACCTTC. The full variable domain, completed using reference TRBV5-4 and TRBJ1-2, is ETGVTQSPTHLIKTRGQQVTLRCSSQSGHNTVSWYQQALGQGPQFIFQYYREEENGRGNFPPRFSGLQFPNYSSELNVNALELDDSALYLCASSLQGGYGYTFGSGTRLTVV.

This chain joins TRBV27 and TRBJ1-2; the match to TRBD1 covers 7 bases. The CDR3 has 16 amino acids. The junction had 11 bases not matched to a gene; V was cut back by 3 bases and J by 4 bases. CDR1 and CDR2 from the germline V gene are MNHEY and SMNVEV (reference sequence). The CDR3 bases are TGTGCCAGCAGTTTGGTTTCGGCAGGGGGGAGCTATGGCTACACCTTC. This gives the protein CASSLVSAGGSYGYTF.

This clone was observed a single time. The V and J genes are TRBV18 and TRBJ1-1, with unresolved D. There are 13 residues in the CDR3. Germline CDR1 KGHSH, CDR2 LQKENI. Trimming took 3 bases from V and 0 from J, leaving 5 bases between them. The CDR3 sequence is CASSPGMNTEAFF. CDR3 sequence (DNA): TGTGCCAGCTCACCCGGGATGAACACTGAAGCTTTCTTT.

The CDR3 sequence is CASSQRGRGYTF. The CDR3 DNA sequence: TGTGCCAGCAGCCAACGCGGAAGGGGCTACACCTTC. The V gene is TRBV3-1 (or the pseudogene TRBV3-2), the J gene TRBJ1-2; no definite D call. In germline, CDR1 is LGHDT, CDR2 YNNKEL (reference sequence). Trimming removed 2 bases from V and 8 bases from J, with 9 bases in between. This CDR3 contains 12 residues.

This clone was seen more than once but under ten times. The chain joins TRBV30 to TRBJ1-1; no reliable D call. CDR1 and CDR2 (germline): GTSNPN, SVGIG (reference sequence). V gave up 2 bases and J gave up 1 base, with 8 bases separating them. This CDR3 has 13 amino acids. The CDR3 region has the DNA TGTGCCTGGAGTTTGAGTTCGAACACTGAAGCTTTCTTT. This codes for CAWSLSSNTEAFF.

The rearrangement links TRBV24-1 to TRBJ1-5; D gene uncertain. CDR3 length: 12 residues. Germline assignment: CDR1 KGHDR and CDR2 SFDVKD. V was shortened by 12 bases and J by 4 bases, with 12 bases between the two germline ends. DNA for the CDR3: TGTGCCGCAGCTACTAATAATCAGCCCCAGCATTTT. This encodes CAAATNNQPQHF.

J is TRBJ2-2 and V is TRBV11-2; D remains unclear. The germline CDR1 and CDR2 sequences are SGHAT and FQNNGV. The CDR3 has 14 amino acids. Trimming removed 1 base at V and 3 bases at J, with 6 bases between. CDR3 amino acids: CASSLAQYTGELFF. Written as DNA, the CDR3 is TGTGCCAGCAGCTTAGCTCAGTACACCGGGGAGCTGTTTTTT.